This section outlines one T cell receptor beta chain sequence together with its context. This clone has only a few counts. The antigen it recognizes is unknown. No base-level quality is on record; no much larger clone is a single base apart. The data originate from a study of cytomegalovirus exposure and HLA in healthy donors (dated by TCRdb to the late 2010s). Study-level background: In an earlier analysis of some 550 of the donors, about 270 Gb of sequence data and about 110 million unique TCR beta sequences from 150 million to 200 million T cells were reported. Typing coverage differed by locus: A, B, C, DRB1 and DQB1 were typed in roughly 620-630 donors, DQA1 in about 550, DPA1 in 600 to 610, and DPB1 in 400 to 480. In a later genetic analysis, genome-wide SNP genotypes for about three fifths of the roughly 670 donors were used, and that subset was treated as a discovery cohort. About 330 gigabases of sequencing data and 75 million to 85 million unique TCR sequences made up an early release that covered about 640 HLA-typed donors. Across 398 genotyped donors of the cohort, an average of roughly 250,000 unique TCR beta nucleotide sequences per donor were sequenced, and roughly a sixth of those sequences were non-productive. All discovery cohort repertoires had been generated on a single sequencing platform. In an earlier analysis of 587 of the donors, high-throughput TCR beta sequencing was used to judge whether each TCR beta V gene segment behaved as functional or pseudogenic. The genetic ancestry cluster associated with self-reported Caucasian donors included about 84% of the roughly 400 genotyped donors. The study aimed to test whether cataloging public T cell receptors could reveal signatures of past pathogen exposure. In a later analysis, previously published TCR beta repertoires from more than 500 donors were re-analyzed and high-resolution HLA genotyping was added so that TCR occurrence patterns could be studied. Along with the approximately 600-subject first cohort, a separate validation cohort of around 110 different subjects was used. In the later analysis, no new phenotypic data were used to find candidate immune exposures; instead, reliance was placed on TCR beta sequences and their occurrence across donors. Four or five DR-DQ haplotypes were treated as single units for association and clustering because of strong linkage in the cohort. Donor age, sex, ethnicity and CMV serostatus were compiled together with the repertoire data. HLA typing included class I and class II loci at four-digit resolution. To predict cytomegalovirus infection status, the study brought together high-throughput TCR immunosequencing, statistical association of individual TCRs with disease status, and machine learning. The T cell repertoires of 666 subjects were profiled by immunosequencing and related to cytomegalovirus serostatus. General findings and caveats noted by the study authors: Several of the top co-occurrence clusters appeared to be linked to parvovirus B19, influenza, CMV and Epstein-Barr virus, according to a later analysis. The only immune exposure information available for the cohort was CMV serostatus. According to a later analysis, most CMV-associated TCR beta chains appeared to be HLA-restricted, and the HLA associations seemed to be driven largely by CMV exposure. Presence/absence analyses assumed roughly uniform sequencing depth across donors, an assumption that may not hold. The study listed 150 to 200 TCR beta chains as associated with cytomegalovirus. In this cohort, only TCR beta chains were sequenced, and detectable features were limited by the absence of alpha or paired-chain data. In vitro tests confirmed that three of the cytomegalovirus-associated TCR beta chains recognize cytomegalovirus antigens. Because counts were too low, roughly 18 rarely observed V segments, including chromosome 9 orphons, were left out of the earlier analysis of a few hundred of the donors. In an earlier analysis of some 640 of the donors, most TCR beta V segments were observed in productive rearrangements about 87% or about 30% of the time, broadly matching IMGT annotations. A later genetic analysis associated a missense DCLRE1C variant with V-gene and J-gene trimming of TCR beta chains, and an independent cohort replicated the association. In both the original and validation cohorts, the classifier was reported to diagnose cytomegalovirus status with high specificity and sensitivity. In a later analysis, HLA-associated TCR beta chains showed more clonal expansion and lower generation probabilities than non-associated chains that were equally common. Compared with the 666-donor mean, donors in an Asian-associated ancestry cluster had fewer N-insertions in productive TCRs, according to a later genetic analysis. In a later analysis, 15,000 to 20,000 TCR beta sequences were associated with specific HLA alleles at a false discovery rate of 0.05. While some public TCRs were present in many individuals, most TCR sequences turned up only very rarely across donors. A cluster of highly shared sequence variants was judged likely to be a technical artifact of the sequencing pipeline. According to a later analysis, TCR association rates differed among HLA loci, with DRB1 alleles showing the most associated TCRs and HLA-C alleles showing the fewest. Correlated functional status among segregating V segments might reflect linkage disequilibrium, but an unknown experimental factor could not be ruled out. HLA typing was unavailable for some donors at each locus, so association tests used only the typed subset. When HLA alleles, especially DR and DQ, strongly co-occurred, attributing TCR associations to individual alleles was difficult. According to the authors, the approach could potentially be generalized to other disease states and immunological phenotypes. A further reported finding was that TCR beta sequences accurately predicted the HLA-A and HLA-B alleles for most subjects in the first cohort. Some IMGT-functional V segments, including TRBV6-2 and TRBV6-3, could not be distinguished by the 87-base-pair reads and were therefore excluded.

In total, 666 healthy bone marrow donors made up the cohort. At the time of sampling, every cohort member was nominally healthy, though immune exposures that went unrecorded were likely present. The donor was CMV seronegative and was included in the group of about 400 seronegative cohort members. Each donor provided a peripheral blood sample, and peripheral blood mononuclear cells were used for TCR beta sequencing. Genomic DNA extraction from the blood cell samples was performed with the Qiagen DNeasy Blood Extraction Kit. Libraries were made using the immunoSEQ multiplex PCR assay. For the multiplex PCR, a mixture combining 60 forward primers for TCR Vbeta segments and 13 reverse primers for TCR Jbeta segments was used. A multiplex PCR assay on genomic DNA amplified the CDR3 region of rearranged TCR beta genes. The amplified TCR beta libraries were sequenced on the Illumina HiSeq System as 87-base-pair reads. Concerning the study's data processing: Across the 600 to 700 repertoires, a later analysis counted 60 million to 90 million unique TCR beta chains, 8.5 million to 12 million of which were shared by at least two donors. Raw reads were error-corrected and collapsed into unique sequences by a nearest-neighbor algorithm in which closely related sequences were merged to remove PCR and sequencing errors. To assign V, D and J gene segments, CDR3 sequences were aligned to IMGT reference sequences. For a sequence to be retained, at least a six-nucleotide match to both a V gene segment and a J gene segment was required. A rearrangement was called productive if the CDR3 had no stop codons and remained in frame with V and J, and every other rearrangement was called non-productive. Following IMGT convention, CDR3 was defined as the stretch from the second conserved V-encoded cysteine to the conserved J-encoded phenylalanine. The earlier analysis of roughly 590 of the donors excluded any sequence lacking an unambiguous match to a single V gene segment. In an earlier analysis of 587 of the donors, V segments were called functional above 56.7% productive rearrangements and were called segregating when the between-donor standard deviation exceeded 5%. To diagnose cytomegalovirus status from the catalog of TCR beta chain sequences, a statistical classification framework was built. In a later analysis, TCR nucleotide sequences were compared against IMGT/GENE-DB human TR gene sequences so that V and J genes could be assigned. A later analysis assigned CDR3 sequences and most-parsimonious VDJ recombination scenarios with the TCRdist pipeline. A later analysis defined each TCR beta chain by its CDR3 amino acid sequence plus V-gene family, and excluded reads lacking a unique V-gene family. A later analysis removed 450 to 600 highly shared, low-generation-probability nucleotide sequences to deal with suspected cross-contamination and a sequencing artifact. In a later analysis, a clonal expansion index for each public chain was calculated from normalized within-repertoire ranks of inferred template counts. A later analysis computed generation probabilities with a VDJ recombination model fitted to out-of-frame rearrangements, and checked the results against IGoR. A later analysis scored TCR-TCR, TCR-HLA and TCR-CMV co-occurrence with hypergeometric tests, applying a repertoire-size bias correction to TCR pairs. False discovery rates were estimated in a later analysis by permuting HLA or CMV assignments 20 times. In a later analysis, co-occurring TCRs were grouped using DBSCAN, and TCRdist sequence similarity was added for clustering within HLA-allele-positive subsets. Co-occurrence clustering excluded repertoires with fewer than 30,000 or more than 120,000 public chains, plus five with anomalous nucleotide sharing. TCRdb took over this immuneACCESS table, retaining in-frame rearrangements with V and J assigned. Such tables are incomplete; in checked studies, under half of the missing clones stem from an unresolved V gene, and the remainder is unexplained. The V and J calls and clone size were taken over from that table, and D and trimming were inferred from the DNA. The sample table holds about 140,000 clones, of which over 60% were seen once. Jointly, the top ten make up around 1.9% of the sample.

From the germline V gene, CDR1 is SGHRS and CDR2 is YFSETQ. The CDR3 spans 13 residues, from the cysteine through the phenylalanine. Only the CDR3 DNA is retained, 39 bases long and in frame from the first base. The germline V and J ends show losses of 5 bases and 5 bases respectively, and no gene match explains 6 bases of the junction. The chain employs TRBV5-1 and TRBJ2-7; TRBD2 fits 8 bases in the junction. The sequencing input was PBMCs. The receptor's source is a man between 35 and 55 years old in good health and CMV-seronegative. The sequenced DNA: TGCGCCAGCAGTCAACTAGCGGTAAACGAGCAGTACTTC. The resulting protein is CASSQLAVNEQYF. The full variable domain, completed from the reference TRBV5-1 and TRBJ2-7 proteins outside the CDR3, reads KAGVTQTPRYLIKTRGQQVTLSCSPISGHRSVSWYQQTPGQGLQFLFEYFSETQRNKGNFPGRFSGRQFSNSRSEMNVSTLELGDSALYLCASSQLAVNEQYFGPGTRLTVT.